This T cell receptor (beta chain) was recovered during a study of T cells of healthy individuals. Germline CDR1 MGHDK, CDR2 SYGVNS. Trimming removed 1 base at V and 12 bases at J, with 9 bases between. The CDR3 is made up of 11 amino acids. At least ten counts were recorded for this clonotype. TCRdb recomputed calls from the 5' RACE reads with MiXCR, one row per CDR3 protein. Altogether 85,000 to 100,000 distinct CDR3 sequences are present, approximately 18% being singletons, with the ten largest covering 6.2%. The receptor was isolated from a human donor in good health. J is TRBJ2-5 and V is TRBV25-1, with a tentative D call TRBD1 (5 bases). The CDR3 sequence: CASSEWGHEYF. The CDR3 DNA sequence: TGTGCCAGCAGTGAATGGGGCCATGAGTACTTC.